The 26 T cell receptor beta chains presented below share a single source sample, sequenced in a study of regulatory T cells in long-lasting Graves disease. Stated time point: newly diagnosed GD, antithyroid drugs for less than 3 months. Extracted PBMC RNA gave rise to the TCR library. Building of the TCR beta libraries involved iRepertoire HTBI primers and Arm-PCR of CDR3 regions. TCRdb reanalysed the multiplex PCR reads using MiXCR and keeps one entry per CDR3 protein. The sample includes approximately 540,000 distinct CDR3 sequences, about 12% of them seen just once. The same data also went into a second study, on T cells in Graves' hyperthyroidism and ophthalmopathy.

The source was peripheral blood mononuclear cells (PBMCs), collected at new diagnosis, from a patient treated with antithyroid drugs. Receptors originate from a woman in her twenties or thirties with Graves disease.

This clonotype was seen many times. The V gene is TRBV2, the J gene TRBJ1-1; possibly TRBD1 for D (6 bases). Germline values: CDR1 SNHLY, CDR2 FYNNEI. This CDR3 contains 14 residues. Deletions cut 9 bases from V and 1 base from J, with 15 bases between. The CDR3 is CASQLTGPNTEAFF. CDR3 sequence (DNA): TGTGCCAGTCAATTGACAGGACCGAACACTGAAGCTTTCTTT. Full variable domain (remainder filled in from reference TRBV2 and TRBJ1-1): EPEVTQTPSHQVTQMGQEVILRCVPISNHLYFYWYRQILGQKVEFLVSFYNNEISEKSEIFDDQFSVERPDGSNFTLKIRSTKLEDSAMYFCASQLTGPNTEAFFGQGTRLTVV.

Many counts were recorded for this clonotype. The rearrangement joins TRBV11-2 to TRBJ2-1; possible D gene TRBD2, 5 bases. V was shortened by 2 bases and J by 0 bases, with 17 bases between the two germline ends. This CDR3 has 18 amino acids. Germline assignment: CDR1 SGHAT and CDR2 FQNNGV. CDR3 bases: TGTGCCAGCAGCTTAACCCCCGGGGAGCGGAGCTCCTACAATGAGCAGTTCTTC. Protein product: CASSLTPGERSSYNEQFF.

This clonotype was picked up many times. This chain connects TRBV11-2 to TRBJ2-2; TRBD2 aligns across 11 bases. Germline CDR1 and CDR2: SGHAT and FQNNGV. The CDR3 has 21 amino acids. V shed 4 bases, J shed 5 bases, and the junction held 21 bases outside the gene matches. The CDR3, as DNA: TGTGCCAGCAGCTCTATCCGGAAGTACTTAGCGGGAGGGCAAGGGACCGGGGAGCTGTTTTTT. Translated: CASSSIRKYLAGGQGTGELFF.

In this sample, this clonotype turned up many times. This chain connects TRBV12-3 or TRBV12-4 to TRBJ1-6; D remains ambiguous. V gave up 1 base and J gave up 4 bases, with 5 bases separating them. The CDR3 runs 14 residues. CDR3 sequence: CASSLGLYNSPLHF. CDR3 nucleotides: TGTGCCAGCAGTTTAGGTCTTTATAATTCACCCCTCCACTTT.

In this sample, this clonotype turned up many times. The chain uses TRBV14 and TRBJ2-7; D unclear. The CDR3 has 12 amino acids. Germline loops: CDR1 SGHDN, CDR2 FVKESK. V gave up 1 base and J gave up 5 bases, with 6 bases separating them. In DNA, the CDR3 is TGTGCCAGCAGCCAAGGTTGGAACGAGCAGTACTTC. Translated: CASSQGWNEQYF.

This clonotype has only a few counts. The J gene is TRBJ2-1, the V gene TRBV20-1, with 9 bases lining up with TRBD2. This CDR3 is 14 amino acids long. Looked up from germline, CDR1 is DFQATT and CDR2 is SNEGSKA (reference sequence). V gave up 0 bases and J gave up 9 bases; unmatched junction bases: 6. CDR3 DNA sequence: TGCAGTGCTAGAGATACCCTAGCGGGACGTGAGCAGTTCTTC. Its protein is CSARDTLAGREQFF.

In this sample, this clonotype turned up many times. The chain employs TRBV7-2 and TRBJ2-5; D might be TRBD1 (6 bases). This CDR3 is 14 amino acids long. V was pared by 5 bases and J by 2 bases, with 12 bases between. Germline V gene sequence: CDR1 SGHTA, CDR2 FQGNSA. CDR3 sequence reads: CASSIGQQQETQYF. CDR3 nucleotides: TGTGCCAGCAGCATCGGACAGCAGCAAGAGACCCAGTACTTC.

This rearrangement joins TRBV27 to TRBJ1-2; no firm D call. The CDR3 totals 14 residues. Trimming pared 2 bases from V and 2 bases from J, leaving 9 bases between. From germline, CDR1 is MNHEY and CDR2 SMNVEV (reference sequence). CDR3 DNA: TGTGCCAGCAGTTTAAAGCCAGGCAACTATGGCTACACCTTC. Protein: CASSLKPGNYGYTF.

This clonotype has only a few counts. This rearrangement joins TRBV7-2 to TRBJ2-4; D is possibly TRBD2 (6 bases). This CDR3 contains 15 residues. V gave up 5 bases and J gave up 0 bases, with 11 bases separating them. Germline V gives CDR1 SGHTA, CDR2 FQGNSA. The CDR3 coding sequence is TGTGCCAGCAGCCCGGGACTTCCAGCCAAAAACATTCAGTACTTC. Protein: CASSPGLPAKNIQYF.

This clonotype showed up many times. The rearrangement uses TRBV20-1 and TRBJ2-5, with a weak D call TRBD2 (5 bases). With 5 bases removed from V and 5 bases from J, the gap between germline ends came to 18 bases. Germline V gene data show CDR1 as DFQATT and CDR2 as SNEGSKA (reference sequence). The CDR3 loop spans 14 amino acids. The CDR3 DNA is TGCAGTGCTCCAACGCGCGGAGGTCGGGAGACCCAGTACTTC. Its translation: CSAPTRGGRETQYF.

The sample holds many counts of this clonotype. CDR3 protein: CASSQSTQGDYGYTF. The CDR3 DNA reads as TGCGCCAGCAGCCAGTCGACGCAGGGGGATTATGGCTACACCTTC. The V call is TRBV5-1, the J call TRBJ1-2, with 7 positions matching TRBD1. J was trimmed by 5 bases and V by 4 bases; bases with no gene match: 11. Germline loops: CDR1 SGHRS, CDR2 YFSETQ. CDR3 length: 15 amino acids.

This clonotype was picked up many times. At one end, the junction sequence differs from germline, possibly due to a read error. The V call is TRBV7-7, the J call TRBJ2-1, with D tentatively TRBD1 (6 bases). Per germline, CDR1 SSHAT and CDR2 FNYEAQ (reference sequence). This CDR3 has 13 residues. This CDR3 is CASSYTRGGQQFF. The CDR3 coding sequence is TGTGCTAGCAGCTACACTAGAGGGGGTCAGCAGTTCTTC.

This clonotype was detected many times. This chain connects TRBV9 to TRBJ1-1; D remains unclear. The CDR3 spans 15 residues. Germline V CDR1 and CDR2: SGDLS, YYNGEE. Between the trimmed V and J ends, which lost 2 bases and 0 bases, there was a span of 11 bases. CDR3 bases: TGTGCCAGCAGCGTCACAGCTGGGATGAACACTGAAGCTTTCTTT. This gives the protein CASSVTAGMNTEAFF.

There are many counts of this clonotype. The chain combines TRBV9 with TRBJ2-5, with TRBD2 matching over 12 bases. Trimming removed 4 bases from V and 1 base from J; junction bases left unmatched: 5. The CDR3 consists of 16 residues. Germline CDR1 SGDLS, CDR2 YYNGEE. This CDR3 is CASSYGTSGLQETQYF. In DNA, the CDR3 is TGTGCCAGCAGCTACGGGACTAGCGGGCTCCAAGAGACCCAGTACTTC.

This clonotype appeared many times. This chain links TRBV12-3 or TRBV12-4 with TRBJ2-7; D might be TRBD2 (5 bases). Trimming shortened V by 5 bases and J by 1 base, and 21 bases separated the two germline ends. CDR3 length equals 17 residues. The CDR3 sequence: CASSPTGRLAYSYEQYF. CDR3 coding DNA: TGTGCCAGCAGTCCGACCGGACGGTTAGCGTATTCCTACGAGCAGTACTTC.

CDR3 loop: CAWRTEFYNEQFF. DNA for the CDR3: TGTGCCTGGAGGACGGAGTTCTACAATGAGCAGTTCTTC. The V and J genes are TRBV30 and TRBJ2-1; D gene unclear. Trimming took 3 bases from V and 3 from J, leaving 9 bases between them. CDR1 is GTSNPN and CDR2 is SVGIG in the germline V gene (reference sequence). This CDR3 contains 13 residues.

V is TRBV18 and J is TRBJ1-6; 8 nucleotides match TRBD1. V trimming: 2 bases; J trimming: 7 bases; junction bases outside the gene matches: 10. This CDR3 spans 17 amino acids. The germline V gene encodes CDR1 KGHSH and CDR2 LQKENI. Here the CDR3 DNA reads TGTGCCAGCTCACCAACTATTGGACAGGGAAGCAATTCACCCCTCCACTTT. This encodes CASSPTIGQGSNSPLHF.

This clonotype has ten or more counts. The rearrangement uses TRBV12-3 or TRBV12-4 and TRBJ2-1; D is unresolved. V gave up 3 bases and J gave up 9 bases, with 3 bases separating them. There are 10 residues in the CDR3. This chain's CDR3 is CASSLAEQFF. CDR3 bases: TGTGCCAGCAGTTTGGCTGAGCAGTTCTTC.

Concerning this clonotype itself: With a much larger clone just one base away, this may be a read error. The DNA for the CDR3 is TGTGCCAGCAGCTTAATAGGTTTGCACACTGAAGCTTTCTTT. It is translated as CASSLIGLHTEAFF. The chain couples TRBV7-8 to TRBJ1-1; D is unclear. The CDR3 loop spans 14 amino acids. V dropped 2 bases and J dropped 3 bases, with 10 bases sitting between them. Germline CDR1 reads SGHVS; CDR2 reads FQNEAQ.

In its sample, this clonotype was seen a few times. The V gene is TRBV15, the J gene TRBJ1-2; D is possibly TRBD1 (6 bases). V dropped 0 bases and J dropped 1 base, with 9 bases sitting between them. The length of the CDR3 is 15 residues. The V gene's germline CDR1 is LNHNV and CDR2 YYDKDF (reference sequence). CDR3 sequence: CATSRDRGFNYGYTF. CDR3 coding DNA: TGTGCCACCAGCAGAGACAGGGGTTTTAACTATGGCTACACCTTC.

This clonotype was picked up many times. Germline is not matched at one junction end, which may reflect a read error. The chain links TRBV6-2 or TRBV6-3 to TRBJ2-7; D may match TRBD1 or TRBD2 (5 bases each). Per germline, CDR1 MNHEY and CDR2 SVGEGT. The CDR3 is 18 amino acids. CDR3 loop: CASTMRGPGLLGSYEQYF. CDR3 nucleotides: TGCGCCAGCACCATGAGGGGACCCGGACTTTTAGGATCTTACGAGCAGTACTTC.

Many counts were recorded for this clonotype. The chain has TRBV7-8 and TRBJ1-2; D gene unclear. The germline V and J ends were trimmed by 5 bases and 8 bases, with 15 bases remaining between them. The CDR3 covers 13 residues. Germline V gives CDR1 SGHVS, CDR2 FQNEAQ. CDR3 DNA: TGTGCCAGCAGCCCTGGGGTCGCATTGGGCTACACCTTC. Translating gives CASSPGVALGYTF.

This clonotype was seen many times. The chain is built from TRBV2 and TRBJ1-4; the D gene is possibly TRBD1 (6 bases). Between the trimmed V and J ends, which lost 1 base and 5 bases, there was a span of 11 bases. In germline, CDR1 is SNHLY, CDR2 FYNNEI. The length of the CDR3 is 15 residues. The CDR3 DNA sequence: TGTGCCAGCAGTGAAGACGACAGGCAAAATGAAAAACTGTTTTTT. Translation: CASSEDDRQNEKLFF. Full variable domain (remainder filled in from reference TRBV2 and TRBJ1-4): EPEVTQTPSHQVTQMGQEVILRCVPISNHLYFYWYRQILGQKVEFLVSFYNNEISEKSEIFDDQFSVERPDGSNFTLKIRSTKLEDSAMYFCASSEDDRQNEKLFFGSGTQLSVL.

Ten or more counts support this clonotype. This CDR3 reads CASSYSTWQPQHF. CDR3 nucleotides: TGTGCCAGCAGTTACTCGACGTGGCAGCCCCAGCATTTT. The chain has TRBV6-5 and TRBJ1-5; D remains unclear. Germline values: CDR1 MNHEY, CDR2 SVGAGI. Between the trimmed V and J ends, which lost 0 bases and 7 bases, there was a span of 7 bases. There are 13 residues in the CDR3.

This clonotype appeared many times. The chain combines TRBV5-1 with TRBJ2-2; no clear D gene. V lost 4 bases to trimming and J lost 3 bases, with 10 bases between them. The germline CDR1 and CDR2 sequences are SGHRS and YFSETQ. The CDR3 contains 14 residues. DNA of the CDR3: TGCGCCAGCAGCCCGCAGATCTACACCGGGGAGCTGTTTTTT. Translating it yields CASSPQIYTGELFF.

This clonotype was counted only a few times. The V gene is TRBV19, the J gene TRBJ1-5; the D is unclear. Germline V gene data show CDR1 as LNHDA and CDR2 as SQIVND (reference sequence). V lost 4 bases and J lost 0, with 13 bases in between. The CDR3 contains 16 residues. CDR3 nucleotides: TGTGCCAGTAGTAAGGCGTCTGGTGATAGCAATCAGCCCCAGCATTTT. It translates to CASSKASGDSNQPQHF.